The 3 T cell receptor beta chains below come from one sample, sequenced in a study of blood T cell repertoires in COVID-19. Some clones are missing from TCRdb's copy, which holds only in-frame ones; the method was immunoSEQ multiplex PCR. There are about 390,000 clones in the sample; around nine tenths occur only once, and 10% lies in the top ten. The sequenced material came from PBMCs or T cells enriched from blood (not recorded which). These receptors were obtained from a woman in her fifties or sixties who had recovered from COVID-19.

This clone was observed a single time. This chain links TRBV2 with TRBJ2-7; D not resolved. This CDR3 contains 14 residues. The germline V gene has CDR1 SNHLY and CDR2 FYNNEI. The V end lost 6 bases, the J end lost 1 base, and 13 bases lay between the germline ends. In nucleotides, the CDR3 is TGTGCCAGCAGAGCCTTATGGGCTTCCTACGAGCAGTACTTC. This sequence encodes CASRALWASYEQYF.

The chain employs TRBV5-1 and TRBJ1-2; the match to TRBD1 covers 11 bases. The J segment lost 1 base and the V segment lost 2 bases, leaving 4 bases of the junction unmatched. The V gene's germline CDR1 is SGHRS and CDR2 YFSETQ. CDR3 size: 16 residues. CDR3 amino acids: CASSFGQGADNYGYTF. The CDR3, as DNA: TGCGCCAGCAGCTTTGGACAGGGGGCTGATAACTATGGCTACACCTTC.

The CDR3 protein is CASSTGGRTLMNTEAFF. CDR3 nucleotide sequence: TGCGCCAGCAGCACGGGGGGCCGAACCCTAATGAACACTGAAGCTTTCTTT. The chain recombines TRBV5-1 with TRBJ1-1; TRBD1 is a possible D gene (6 bases). V lost 4 bases and J 0 bases, leaving 19 bases between the germline ends. This CDR3 is 17 amino acids long. CDR1 and CDR2 (germline): SGHRS, YFSETQ.